This T cell receptor (beta chain) emerged from a study of T cells in Graves' hyperthyroidism and ophthalmopathy. The CDR3 totals 23 residues. Germline V gene sequence: CDR1 SGHTA, CDR2 FQGNSA. The ends lost 2 bases at V and 0 bases at J; junction bases unmatched: 21. Amplification targeted TCR beta CDR3 regions from RNA transcripts. First-round RT-PCR with HTBI primers amplified the TCR CDR3 region. TCRdb re-derived calls from the multiplex PCR reads in MiXCR, one entry per CDR3 protein. The sample lists about 400,000 distinct CDR3 sequences, over 12% occurring once. The J gene is TRBJ2-1, the V gene TRBV7-2; 11 bases fit TRBD2. This receptor was taken from a man aged 45-65 years with Graves' ophthalmopathy. The sample consisted of blood. CDR3 loop: CASSLRGRLTSGNYPSSYNEQFF. The CDR3 DNA follows: TGTGCCAGCAGCTTAAGGGGGCGTTTGACTAGCGGGAACTACCCAAGCTCCTACAATGAGCAGTTCTTC.